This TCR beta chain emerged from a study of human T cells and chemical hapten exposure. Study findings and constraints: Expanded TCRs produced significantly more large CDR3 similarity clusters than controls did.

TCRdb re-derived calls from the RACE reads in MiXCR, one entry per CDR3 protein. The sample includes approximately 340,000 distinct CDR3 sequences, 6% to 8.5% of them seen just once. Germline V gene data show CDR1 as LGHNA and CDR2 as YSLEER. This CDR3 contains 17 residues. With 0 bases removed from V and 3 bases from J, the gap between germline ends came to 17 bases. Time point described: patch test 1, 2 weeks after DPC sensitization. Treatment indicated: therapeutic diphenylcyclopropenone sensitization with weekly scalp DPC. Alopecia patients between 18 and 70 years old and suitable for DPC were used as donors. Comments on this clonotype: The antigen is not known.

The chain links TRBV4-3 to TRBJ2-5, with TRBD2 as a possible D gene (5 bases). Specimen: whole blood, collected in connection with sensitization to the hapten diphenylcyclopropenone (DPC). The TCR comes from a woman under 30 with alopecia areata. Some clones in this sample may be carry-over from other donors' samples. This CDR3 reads CASSQDRRVGSEETQYF. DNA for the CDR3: TGCGCCAGCAGCCAAGACCGGCGGGTTGGTAGCGAAGAGACCCAGTACTTC.